The source of this TCR beta chain is a study of T cell repertoires in urothelial bladder cancer. Study-wide findings and caveats: Up to roughly 15% of carcinoma infiltrating lymphocytes belonged to one T-cell clone. Urothelial carcinoma specimens: median around 5,600 T cells versus over 25,000 in benign.

As for this clone: The target antigen is unknown.

CDR3 size: 16 residues. Germline values: CDR1 LGHNA, CDR2 YSLEER. The V gene lost 6 bases and the J gene lost 0 bases, with 14 bases spanning the gap. Repertoires were generated with immunoSEQ multiplex PCR, while TCRdb's copy carries only in-frame clones and drops some. The sample has 13,000 or so clones, about 70% seen once; the top ten hold almost 9%. Material for sequencing was tumor-infiltrating cells from bladder cancer. This sequence originates from a human donor with urothelial carcinoma. The J gene is TRBJ2-2, the V gene TRBV4-3; D is perhaps TRBD1 (5 bases). CDR3 nucleotides: TGCGCCAGCAGTGATCAGGGCATCACGAACACCGGGGAGCTGTTTTTT. This codes for CASSDQGITNTGELFF.